The 27 T cell receptor beta chains in this list originate from one sample, sequenced in a study of blood T cells in healthy people across ages. The use of a sample-barcoded 5' primer and a J-beta primer mix characterized a second PCR of about 6 to 12 cycles. One entry per CDR3 protein results from TCRdb running MiXCR on the 5' RACE reads. Of 500,000 to 700,000 distinct CDR3 sequences listed, roughly 30% are singletons. The source material was blood. The source is an elderly woman in good health.

This clonotype was found many times. The chain combines TRBV30 with TRBJ1-2, with D perhaps matching TRBD1 (5 bases). Looked up from germline, CDR1 is GTSNPN and CDR2 is SVGIG (reference sequence). This CDR3 is built from 15 residues. The V end was cut by 0 bases, the J end by 3 bases, with 14 bases between. The CDR3 DNA sequence: TGTGCCTGGAGTGTTGCGATAGGGGCCCACTATGGCTACACCTTC. Residues: CAWSVAIGAHYGYTF.

The V call is TRBV20-1, the J call TRBJ1-1; 10 nucleotides match TRBD1. The CDR3 has 15 amino acids. CDR1 is DFQATT, CDR2 SNEGSKA, per germline (reference sequence). The V segment lost 5 bases and the J segment 0 bases; nucleotides outside the gene matches: 6. CDR3 amino acids: CSAPRQGAVNTEAFF. Written as DNA, the CDR3 is TGCAGTGCTCCAAGACAGGGGGCGGTGAACACTGAAGCTTTCTTT.

This clonotype was detected a few times. This chain connects TRBV7-2 to TRBJ1-1; D is undetermined. Trimming cost V 3 bases and J 4 bases, with 12 bases left between them. The CDR3 is 14 amino acids. Germline V gives CDR1 SGHTA, CDR2 FQGNSA. CDR3 sequence: CASSLTDGFTEAFF. CDR3 coding DNA: TGTGCCAGCAGCTTGACGGACGGCTTCACTGAAGCTTTCTTT.

This clonotype has a handful of counts. V is TRBV5-4 and J is TRBJ2-5, with 9 bases fitting TRBD1. The CDR3 runs 13 residues. Germline CDR1 SGHNT, CDR2 YYREEE (reference sequence). V dropped 3 bases and J dropped 4; count of bases not matched to a gene: 1. This chain's CDR3 is CASSYRGRETQYF. Written as DNA, the CDR3 is TGTGCCAGCAGCTACAGGGGGCGAGAGACCCAGTACTTC. Together with reference TRBV5-4 and TRBJ2-5, the CDR3 gives the full variable domain: ETGVTQSPTHLIKTRGQQVTLRCSSQSGHNTVSWYQQALGQGPQFIFQYYREEENGRGNFPPRFSGLQFPNYSSELNVNALELDDSALYLCASSYRGRETQYFGPGTRLLVL.

This clonotype was recorded at least ten times. The V call is TRBV20-1, the J call TRBJ2-5, with 9 bases lining up with TRBD1. Germline CDR1 DFQATT, CDR2 SNEGSKA (reference sequence). The junction had 10 bases not matched to a gene; V was cut back by 3 bases and J by 5 bases. The CDR3 runs 15 residues. CDR3 region: CSASGPHRGLETQYF. The CDR3 nucleotides are TGCAGTGCTAGTGGCCCCCACAGGGGGCTTGAGACCCAGTACTTC.

The sample holds many counts of this clonotype. The rearrangement uses TRBV29-1 and TRBJ2-7; possible D gene TRBD2, 5 bases. V lost 8 bases, J lost 3 bases, and 11 bases lay in between. Per the germline V gene, CDR1 is SQVTM and CDR2 is ANQGSEA. This CDR3 is 11 amino acids long. CDR3 nucleotides: TGCAGCATCCGGGAACACTACGAGCAGTACTTC. Translation: CSIREHYEQYF.

J is TRBJ1-1 and V is TRBV7-9, with a tentative D call TRBD1 (6 bases). V lost 3 bases and J 6 bases, leaving 20 bases between the germline ends. This CDR3 is built from 16 residues. The germline gives CDR1 SEHNR, CDR2 FQNEAQ (reference sequence). Here the CDR3 DNA reads TGTGCCAGCAGCTTCTTCGGGGGGGCCGCGAGTGCTGAAGCTTTCTTT. The encoded protein is CASSFFGGAASAEAFF.

This clonotype came up once. This may come from a read error, since a much larger clone is one base off. V gene TRBV28 combines with J gene TRBJ2-4; D unclear. The J call may be wrong; the DNA end is better matched by TRBJ2-5. CDR3 size: 11 residues. Germline CDR1 and CDR2: MDHEN and SYDVKM. The CDR3 DNA reads TGTGCCTGCACCAATCAAGAGACCCAGTACTTC. The encoded protein is CACTNQETQYF.

This clonotype was detected ten times or more. The chain links TRBV20-1 to TRBJ1-5, with TRBD1 matching over 9 bases. The ends lost 4 bases at V and 2 bases at J; junction bases unmatched: 18. The CDR3 is 19 residues long. In germline, CDR1 is DFQATT, CDR2 SNEGSKA (reference sequence). CDR3 nucleotides: TGCAGTGCTATAAACCCCGGGACAGGGCGATTTCAGGGCAATCAGCCCCAGCATTTT. This codes for CSAINPGTGRFQGNQPQHF.

This clonotype was recorded a few times. A read error may be the cause here, since a much bigger clone is one base away. This chain links TRBV7-2 with TRBJ2-5; 16 bases line up with TRBD2. The V and J ends lost 5 bases and 11 bases, in that order; junction bases with no gene match: 11. Germline-derived CDR1 and CDR2 are SGHTA and FQGNSA. The CDR3 loop spans 16 amino acids. The CDR3 coding sequence is TGTGCCAGCAGCCAGGGACTAGCGGGGGGGGACAATGAGCAGTACTTC. Translated, it gives CASSQGLAGGDNEQYF.

The chain links TRBV6-5 to TRBJ1-1, with 8 positions matching TRBD1. This CDR3 has 13 residues. Trimming cost V 7 bases and J 1 base; bases outside gene matches: 2. The germline V gene has CDR1 MNHEY and CDR2 SVGAGI. This CDR3 reads CASKDRGNTEAFF. The CDR3 DNA is TGTGCCAGCAAAGACAGGGGGAACACTGAAGCTTTCTTT.

The chain employs TRBV4-3 and TRBJ1-1, with no clear D. Trimming shortened V by 3 bases and J by 2 bases, and 7 bases separated the two germline ends. CDR1 and CDR2 from the germline V gene are LGHNA and YSLEER. This CDR3 is built from 13 residues. The CDR3 bases are TGCGCCAGCAGCCACACCGGAAACACTGAAGCTTTCTTT. Translated: CASSHTGNTEAFF.

The sample holds a few counts of this clonotype. This chain connects TRBV29-1 to TRBJ1-1, with D uncertain. The CDR3 spans 11 residues. Germline loops: CDR1 SQVTM, CDR2 ANQGSEA. V was cut by 6 bases and J by 4 bases, with 9 bases left in between. The CDR3 sequence: CSVTGLTEAFF. The DNA of the CDR3 is TGCAGCGTCACGGGCCTCACTGAAGCTTTCTTT.

This chain connects TRBV29-1 to TRBJ2-3, with a tentative D call TRBD1 (5 bases). The CDR3 has 14 residues. Looked up from germline, CDR1 is SQVTM and CDR2 is ANQGSEA. Deletions cut 6 bases from V and 4 bases from J, with 17 bases between. In DNA form, the CDR3 reads TGCAGCGTGAGAGAAGGGGCTAAGCCAGATACGCAGTATTTT. Translation gives CSVREGAKPDTQYF.

The rearrangement uses TRBV11-2 and TRBJ2-2, with a weak D call TRBD2 (6 bases). The CDR3 totals 15 residues. Per the germline V gene, CDR1 is SGHAT and CDR2 is FQNNGV. The V and J ends lost 0 bases and 12 bases respectively, with 17 bases between them. CDR3 bases: TGTGCCAGCAGCTTAGATCGTGTAGGAGGGTCGAAGCTGTTTTTT. Amino acid sequence: CASSLDRVGGSKLFF.

As for this clonotype: A much larger clone is a single base away; this may be a read error. The rearrangement uses TRBV12-3 or TRBV12-4 and TRBJ2-3; 7 bases fit TRBD1. The length of the CDR3 is 12 residues. The CDR3 nucleotides read TGTGCCACCTCGGTAGGGACAGATACGGAGTATTTT. This gives the protein CATSVGTDTEYF.

This clonotype was observed at least ten times. The CDR3 region has the DNA TGTGCCAGCAGCCGCCAGATTAGCTACGAGCAGTACTTC. Its protein product is CASSRQISYEQYF. The J gene is TRBJ2-7, the V gene TRBV6-5; D unresolved. Germline CDR1 is MNHEY and CDR2 is SVGAGI. V lost 6 bases to trimming and J lost 3 bases, with 12 bases between them. This CDR3 spans 13 amino acids.

This clonotype was observed a handful of times. V gene TRBV27 combines with J gene TRBJ1-2, with 8 nucleotides matching TRBD1. Per the germline V gene, CDR1 is MNHEY and CDR2 is SMNVEV (reference sequence). The CDR3 is 19 residues long. The J segment lost 0 bases and the V segment lost 5 bases, leaving 17 bases of the junction unmatched. The CDR3 DNA sequence: TGTGCCAGCAGTCCACATGGCCCGGGACAGGTCGGTCCTAACTATGGCTACACCTTC. This encodes CASSPHGPGQVGPNYGYTF.

This sequence joins TRBV5-6 and TRBJ1-3; D is unclear. The CDR3 consists of 17 residues. CDR1 SGHDT and CDR2 YYEEEE come from the germline V gene. V dropped 4 bases and J dropped 2 bases, with 19 bases sitting between them. Written as DNA, the CDR3 is TGTGCCAGCAGCCCACGGGGAAGGGTTGCGCCTGGAAACACCATATATTTT. Translation gives CASSPRGRVAPGNTIYF.

The J gene is TRBJ1-5, the V gene TRBV7-8; no reliable D call. CDR1 SGHVS and CDR2 FQNEAQ come from the germline V gene. The CDR3 has 18 amino acids. Trimming stripped 4 bases from V and 6 bases from J, with 25 bases between. CDR3 residues: CASSSGPIWNWVSQPQHF. CDR3 sequence (DNA): TGTGCCAGCAGCTCTGGACCCATTTGGAACTGGGTATCTCAGCCCCAGCATTTT.

The sample holds a few counts of this clonotype. A read error may be the cause here, since a much bigger clone is one base away. The chain links TRBV27 to TRBJ2-1; D uncertain. Germline CDR1 is MNHEY and CDR2 is SMNVEV (reference sequence). This CDR3 comprises 14 residues. CDR3 region: CAGSFWSSYNEQFF. The DNA for the CDR3 is TGTGCCGGCAGTTTTTGGAGCTCCTACAATGAGCAGTTCTTC.

This clonotype was seen ten or more times. V gene TRBV11-2 combines with J gene TRBJ2-1, with 9 bases identical to TRBD1. CDR1 is SGHAT, CDR2 FQNNGV, per germline. Trimming at V came to 1 base and at J to 8 bases, leaving 6 bases not matched to a gene. The CDR3 has 15 amino acids. The chain's CDR3 is CASSLGDRVSDEQFF. The CDR3, as DNA: TGTGCCAGCAGCTTAGGGGACAGGGTGAGCGATGAGCAGTTCTTC.

This clonotype was counted many times. The rearrangement joins TRBV7-2 to TRBJ2-4, with D tentatively TRBD2 (6 bases). V lost 5 bases to trimming and J lost 5 bases, with 28 bases between them. This CDR3 region has 19 residues. Germline V CDR1 and CDR2: SGHTA, FQGNSA. The CDR3, as DNA: TGTGCCAGCAGCCCCAGGCAGCGGGCTAACAAACACCGGGAAAACATTCAGTACTTC. Translation gives CASSPRQRANKHRENIQYF.

This clonotype was seen many times. The chain recombines TRBV5-1 with TRBJ2-7; D may be TRBD1 (5 bases). V lost 2 bases and J 3 bases, leaving 6 bases between the germline ends. From germline, CDR1 is SGHRS and CDR2 YFSETQ. CDR3 size: 12 residues. The CDR3 is CASSLQDYEQYF. The CDR3 nucleotides are TGCGCCAGCAGCTTACAGGACTACGAGCAGTACTTC.

The chain joins TRBV28 to TRBJ2-7; tentative D call: TRBD2 (6 bases). The germline V gene has CDR1 MDHEN and CDR2 SYDVKM. The CDR3 is 16 amino acids. The V end was cut by 5 bases, the J end by 0 bases, with 17 bases between. The CDR3, as DNA: TGTGCCAGCAGTGCGGGACTCAAGGGAGGCTCCTACGAGCAGTACTTC. Protein sequence: CASSAGLKGGSYEQYF.

The rearrangement joins TRBV7-2 to TRBJ2-3; the D is unclear. Germline CDR1 reads SGHTA; CDR2 reads FQGNSA. The ends were cut back, 3 bases at V and 2 bases at J, with 12 bases in the middle. The CDR3 is 15 residues long. CDR3 region: CASSFSESYTDTQYF. The CDR3 region has the DNA TGTGCCAGCAGCTTCAGCGAGAGTTACACAGATACGCAGTATTTT. Full variable domain (rest looked up from reference TRBV7-2 and TRBJ2-3): GAGVSQSPSNKVTEKGKDVELRCDPISGHTALYWYRQSLGQGLEFLIYFQGNSAPDKSGLPSDRFSAERTGGSVSTLTIQRTQQEDSAVYLCASSFSESYTDTQYFGPGTRLTVL.

About this clonotype itself: A junction end diverges from the germline sequence, so it may reflect a read error. V usage is TRBV28 and J usage is TRBJ1-2; D is possibly TRBD1 (5 bases). CDR1 and CDR2 from the germline V gene are MDHEN and SYDVKM. This CDR3 is built from 15 residues. The CDR3 here is CASSHPGTVTYGNTF. CDR3 coding DNA: TGTGCCAGCAGCCACCCCGGGACGGTCACCTATGGCAACACCTTC.